The sequence of this TCR beta chain was determined in a study of metastatic and nonmetastatic thyroid tumors. Germline V gives CDR1 MNHEY, CDR2 SVGEGT. CDR3 size: 13 residues. TCRdb called clones again from the PCR reads with MiXCR. Altogether approximately 41,000 clones are present, roughly 27% being singletons, with the ten largest covering over 8%. None of the patients had undergone any treatment ahead of thyroid surgery. This clone was counted between two and nine times. A read error may account for a junction end that differs from germline. This receptor was obtained from a male donor with papillary thyroid cancer or a benign thyroid nodule (not recorded which). Some clones in this sample may be carry-over from other donors' samples. The sample was blood. The genes are TRBV6-2 or TRBV6-3 and TRBJ1-5; D might be TRBD1 (5 bases). The DNA of the CDR3 is TGTGCAAGCAGTTTCTCAGGGTCTAAGCCCCAGCATTTT. Translated, it gives CASSFSGSKPQHF.